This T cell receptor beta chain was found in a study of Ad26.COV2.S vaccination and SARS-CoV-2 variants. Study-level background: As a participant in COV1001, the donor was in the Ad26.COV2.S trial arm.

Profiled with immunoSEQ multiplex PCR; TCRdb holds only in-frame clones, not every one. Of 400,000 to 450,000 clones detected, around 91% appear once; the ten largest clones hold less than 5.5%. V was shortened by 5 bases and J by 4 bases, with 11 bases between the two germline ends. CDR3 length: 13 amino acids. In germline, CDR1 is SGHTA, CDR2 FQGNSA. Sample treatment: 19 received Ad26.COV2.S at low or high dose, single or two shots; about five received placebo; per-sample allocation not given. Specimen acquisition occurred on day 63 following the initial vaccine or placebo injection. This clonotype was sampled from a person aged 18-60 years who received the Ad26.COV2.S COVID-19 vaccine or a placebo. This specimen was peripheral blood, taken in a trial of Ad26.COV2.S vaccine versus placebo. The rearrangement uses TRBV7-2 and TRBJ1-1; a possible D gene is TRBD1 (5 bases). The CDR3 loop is CASSVRASTEAFF. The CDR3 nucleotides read TGTGCCAGCAGCGTCAGGGCTTCCACTGAAGCTTTCTTT.